This T cell receptor (beta chain) was captured by sequencing in a study of beta chain features in type 1 diabetes. Study-wide findings and caveats: The study found moderately but significantly shorter TCRB CDR3s in all four CD4+ subsets of Type 1 diabetes patients. Naive, central memory and Treg TCRB repertoires appeared more alike in patients than in healthy donors. Insertions at VDJ junctions were less frequent in type 1 diabetes patients. These patients also deleted more nucleotides at the same junctions.

This clone was seen more than once but under ten times. Its target is unknown. Germline CDR1 SGHTA, CDR2 FQGNSA. CDR3 length: 16 amino acids. Germline trimming cut 3 bases from V and 6 bases from J; bases unmatched to any gene: 9. Investigators reverse transcribed all isolated RNA, so they sequenced expressed TCRB transcripts. An average roughly 3.6 million reads came from naive, central memory and regulatory T cell samples. Data came from immunoSEQ multiplex PCR; TCRdb stores just in-frame clones and leaves some out. The profile shows more than 120,000 clones, 13% of them singletons. This TCR derives from a man younger than 35 with type 1 diabetes. This chain joins TRBV7-2 and TRBJ2-4; 9 bases align to TRBD2. The material sequenced was central memory CD4+ T cells from blood. DNA of the CDR3: TGTGCCAGCAGCTTGGGGGCTAGCGGGGTTGGAAACATTCAGTACTTC. Amino acid sequence: CASSLGASGVGNIQYF.